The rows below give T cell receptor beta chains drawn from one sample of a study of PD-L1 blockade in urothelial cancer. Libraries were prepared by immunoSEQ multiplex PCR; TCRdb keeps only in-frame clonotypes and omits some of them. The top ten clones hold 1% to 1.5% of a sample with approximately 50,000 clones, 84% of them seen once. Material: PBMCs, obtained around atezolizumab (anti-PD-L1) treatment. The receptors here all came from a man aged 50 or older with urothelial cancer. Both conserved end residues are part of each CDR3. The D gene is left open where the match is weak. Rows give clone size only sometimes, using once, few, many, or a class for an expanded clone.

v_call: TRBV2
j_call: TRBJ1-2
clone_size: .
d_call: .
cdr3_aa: CASSDWARGTDYGYTF
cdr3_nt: TGTGCCAGCAGTGATTGGGCCAGGGGTACAGACTATGGCTACACCTTC

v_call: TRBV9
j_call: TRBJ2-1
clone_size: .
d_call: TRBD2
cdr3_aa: CASSVGSGRAAEQFF
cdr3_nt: TGTGCCAGCAGCGTAGGTAGCGGGAGGGCCGCTGAGCAGTTCTTC

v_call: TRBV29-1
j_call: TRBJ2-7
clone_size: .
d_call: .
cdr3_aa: CSVFRGPYEQYF
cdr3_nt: TGCAGCGTGTTCAGGGGCCCCTACGAGCAGTACTTC

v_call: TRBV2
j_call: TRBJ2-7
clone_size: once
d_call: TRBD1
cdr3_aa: CASSVPQDRGPDEQYF
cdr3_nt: TGTGCCAGCAGTGTGCCCCAGGACAGGGGTCCGGACGAGCAGTACTTC

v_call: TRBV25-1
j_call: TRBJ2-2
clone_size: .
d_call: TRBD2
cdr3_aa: CASTLTGGANSGELFF
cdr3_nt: TGTGCCAGCACTCTAACGGGGGGAGCGAATTCCGGGGAGCTGTTTTTT

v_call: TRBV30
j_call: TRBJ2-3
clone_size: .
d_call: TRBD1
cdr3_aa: CAWRGDRGTDTQYF
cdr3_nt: TGTGCCTGGAGGGGGGACAGGGGCACAGATACGCAGTATTTT

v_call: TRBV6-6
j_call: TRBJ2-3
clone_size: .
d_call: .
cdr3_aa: CASSSFLITDTQYF
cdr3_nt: TGTGCCAGCAGTTCTTTTCTTATCACAGATACGCAGTATTTT

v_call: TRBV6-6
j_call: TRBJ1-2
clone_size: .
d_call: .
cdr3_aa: CASSPTTGFYGYTF
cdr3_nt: TGTGCCAGCAGTCCCACGACAGGCTTTTATGGCTACACCTTC

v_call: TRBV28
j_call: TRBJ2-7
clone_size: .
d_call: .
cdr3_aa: CASSLAFYEQYF
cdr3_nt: TGTGCCAGCAGTTTGGCCTTCTACGAGCAGTACTTC

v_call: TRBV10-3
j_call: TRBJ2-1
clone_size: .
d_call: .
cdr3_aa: CAISGAEIYNEQFF
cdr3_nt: TGTGCCATCAGTGGAGCGGAGATCTACAATGAGCAGTTCTTC

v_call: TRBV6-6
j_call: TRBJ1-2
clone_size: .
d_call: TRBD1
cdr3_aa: CATTTWDRENGYTF
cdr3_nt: TGTGCCACCACTACCTGGGACAGGGAGAATGGCTACACCTTC

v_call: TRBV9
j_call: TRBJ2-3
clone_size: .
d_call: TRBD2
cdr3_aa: CASSVGLSGATDTQYF
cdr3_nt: TGTGCCAGCAGCGTAGGACTAAGCGGGGCGACAGATACGCAGTATTTT

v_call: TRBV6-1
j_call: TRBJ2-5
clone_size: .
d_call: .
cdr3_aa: CASSDLGGETQYF
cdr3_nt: TGTGCCAGCAGTGACCTCGGGGGAGAGACCCAGTACTTC

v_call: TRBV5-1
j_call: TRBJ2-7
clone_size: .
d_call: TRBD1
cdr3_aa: CASSSSGTGGDRQYF
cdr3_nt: TGCGCCAGCAGCTCCTCCGGGACAGGGGGCGATAGGCAGTACTTC

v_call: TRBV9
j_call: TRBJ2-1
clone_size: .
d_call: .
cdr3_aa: CASSVGGRGSHEQFF
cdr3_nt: TGTGCCAGCAGCGTAGGGGGCAGGGGTTCGCATGAGCAGTTCTTC

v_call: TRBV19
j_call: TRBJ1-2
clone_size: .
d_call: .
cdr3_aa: CASRDSYSYGYTF
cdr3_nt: TGTGCCAGTCGAGACTCATACTCCTATGGCTACACCTTC

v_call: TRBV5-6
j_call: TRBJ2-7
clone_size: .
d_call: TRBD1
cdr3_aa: CASSLPGQGYEQYF
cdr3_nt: TGTGCCAGCAGCTTGCCGGGACAGGGGTACGAGCAGTACTTC

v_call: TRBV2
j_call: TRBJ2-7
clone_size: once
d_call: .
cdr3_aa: CASRRDEVSYEQYF
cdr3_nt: TGTGCCAGCAGGCGGGATGAGGTCTCCTACGAGCAGTACTTC